One sample yielded the 3 T cell receptor beta chains listed below, sequenced in a study of blood T cells in healthy people across ages. The second PCR ran about 6 to 12 cycles with a sample-barcoded 5' primer and J-beta primers. TCRdb called the 5' RACE reads again in MiXCR, with one record for every CDR3 protein. The sample has some 860,000 distinct CDR3 sequences; just over 55% are singletons. Material: blood. The receptor set was obtained from a man aged 35 to 55 in good health.

The chain recombines TRBV6-5 with TRBJ2-3, with D possibly TRBD2 on 5 matching bases. This CDR3 is 16 amino acids long. The V gene's germline CDR1 is MNHEY and CDR2 SVGAGI. V lost 0 bases to trimming and J lost 5 bases, with 15 bases between them. CDR3 sequence: CASSYSSVASGDTQYF. CDR3 sequence (DNA): TGTGCCAGCAGTTACTCTAGCGTAGCCTCAGGAGATACGCAGTATTTT.

This clonotype was seen a single time. This rearrangement joins TRBV6-2 or TRBV6-3 to TRBJ1-2, with TRBD1 as a possible D gene (6 bases). Per germline, CDR1 MNHEY and CDR2 SVGEGT. The CDR3 totals 15 residues. V was trimmed by 0 bases and J by 4 bases, leaving 12 bases between them. DNA for the CDR3: TGTGCCAGCAGTTACTCCGTAGACAGGATCTATGGCTACACCTTC. The encoded protein is CASSYSVDRIYGYTF.

This clonotype appeared a few times. The chain joins TRBV27 to TRBJ2-1, with a weak D call TRBD1 (6 bases). The CDR3 spans 14 residues. Germline V gives CDR1 MNHEY, CDR2 SMNVEV (reference sequence). Trimming took 2 bases from V and 6 from J, leaving 11 bases between them. The CDR3 region has the DNA TGTGCCAGCAGTTTAGGGACAAAGGGCAATGAGCAGTTCTTC. Protein sequence: CASSLGTKGNEQFF.